The 28 T cell receptor beta chains below come from one sample, sequenced in a study of beta chain features in type 1 diabetes. Which antigens these TCRs recognize remains unknown. General study points: For Type 1 diabetes patients, all four CD4+ subsets carried TCRB CDR3s that were moderately but significantly shorter.

All of the isolated RNA was reverse transcribed, so expressed TCRB transcripts were sequenced. Assay used: immunoSEQ multiplex PCR; TCRdb lists only in-frame clones, some missing. The table lists nearly 700,000 clones, roughly 12% of them singletons. The sequencing sample was made of naive CD4+ T cells from blood. Receptor source: a man younger than 35 with type 1 diabetes.

V gene TRBV27 combines with J gene TRBJ1-5, with a weak D call TRBD1 (5 bases). V was clipped by 6 bases and J by 0 bases, with 12 bases between them. Germline V gene lookup returns CDR1 MNHEY and CDR2 SMNVEV (reference sequence). The CDR3 runs 15 residues. The DNA of the CDR3 is TGTGCCAGCAGACCCCCTGGGACTAGCAATCAGCCCCAGCATTTT. Translation gives CASRPPGTSNQPQHF.

The CDR3 sequence: CASSPQDRGQYF. CDR3 coding DNA: TGTGCCAGCAGTCCCCAAGACCGGGGGCAGTACTTC. This chain links TRBV6-5 with TRBJ2-7; possible D gene TRBD2, 5 bases. The CDR3 length is 12 residues. CDR1 and CDR2 from the germline V gene are MNHEY and SVGAGI. V lost 5 bases and J lost 9, with 14 bases in between.

CDR3 in DNA: TGTGCCAGCAGTAACCGAGGGGAGCAGTTCTTC. It encodes CASSNRGEQFF. The chain carries TRBV6-6 and TRBJ2-1, with a possible D match to TRBD2 (5 bases). Germline-derived CDR1 and CDR2 are MNHNY and SVGAGI (reference sequence). Deletions cut 5 bases from V and 10 bases from J, with 9 bases between. CDR3 size: 11 residues.

This clone has only a few counts. The rearrangement uses TRBV4-1 and TRBJ2-7; 7 bases are shared with TRBD2. This CDR3 has 14 residues. Germline CDR1 and CDR2: MGHRA and YSYEKL. V was pared by 4 bases and J by 2 bases, with 5 bases of the junction left unmatched. CDR3 DNA sequence: TGCGCCAGCAGCCGAGCGGGGAACACCTACGAGCAGTACTTC. This translates into CASSRAGNTYEQYF.

This clone has more than one count but fewer than ten. The CDR3 DNA follows: TGTGCCAGCAGCCATCGGGATTGGGACAGTTCGGAACCTGAAGCTTTCTTT. Protein product: CASSHRDWDSSEPEAFF. V usage is TRBV7-9 and J usage is TRBJ1-1; 7 nucleotides align to TRBD1. This CDR3 contains 17 residues. The germline gives CDR1 SEHNR, CDR2 FQNEAQ (reference sequence). After removal of 5 bases from V and 6 bases from J, the junction contained 18 bases not matched to a gene.

The chain joins TRBV18 to TRBJ2-7, with 9 bases that match TRBD1. There are 15 residues in the CDR3. J gave up 0 bases and V 3 bases, and 3 bases lay outside the gene matches. Per the germline V gene, CDR1 is KGHSH and CDR2 is LQKENI. The CDR3 loop is CASSPGTGISYEQYF. DNA for the CDR3: TGTGCCAGCTCACCCGGGACAGGGATCTCCTACGAGCAGTACTTC.

In this sample, this clone turned up a few times. V gene TRBV5-4 combines with J gene TRBJ2-7; perhaps TRBD1 as D (7 bases). Trimming stripped 2 bases from V and 3 bases from J, with 9 bases between. The CDR3 consists of 13 residues. Germline lookup yields CDR1 SGHNT and CDR2 YYREEE (reference sequence). The CDR3: CASSFQGGYEQYF. The CDR3 nucleotides read TGTGCCAGCAGCTTTCAGGGGGGCTACGAGCAGTACTTC.

This chain links TRBV19 with TRBJ2-3; TRBD1 matches 7 bases. Trimming removed 7 bases from V and 4 bases from J; junction bases left unmatched: 8. This CDR3 is 14 amino acids long. Germline CDR1 LNHDA, CDR2 SQIVND (reference sequence). The DNA for the CDR3 is TGTGCCAGTACCATGACAGGGTACGCAGATACGCAGTATTTT. This gives the protein CASTMTGYADTQYF.

This clone was counted only a few times. The chain joins TRBV19 to TRBJ2-7, with 7 bases that match TRBD1. Looked up from germline, CDR1 is LNHDA and CDR2 is SQIVND (reference sequence). This CDR3 spans 13 amino acids. Trimming removed 5 bases from V and 2 bases from J; junction bases left unmatched: 3. The DNA for the CDR3 is TGTGCCAGTAGTCGGGACAGCCCCTACGAGCAGTACTTC. Translation gives CASSRDSPYEQYF.

The genes are TRBV2 and TRBJ2-2, with unresolved D. The CDR3 totals 13 residues. Trimming took 5 bases from V and 5 from J, leaving 9 bases between them. CDR1 SNHLY and CDR2 FYNNEI come from the germline V gene. The CDR3 bases are TGTGCCAGCAGTCTCGACCCTACCGGGGAGCTGTTTTTT. Its protein is CASSLDPTGELFF. The full variable domain, with the rest looked up from reference TRBV2 and TRBJ2-2, is EPEVTQTPSHQVTQMGQEVILRCVPISNHLYFYWYRQILGQKVEFLVSFYNNEISEKSEIFDDQFSVERPDGSNFTLKIRSTKLEDSAMYFCASSLDPTGELFFGEGSRLTVL.

This clone was counted only a few times. The V call is TRBV30, the J call TRBJ1-4; 7 positions match TRBD1. Germline values: CDR1 GTSNPN, CDR2 SVGIG (reference sequence). CDR3 length: 16 residues. Losses at the gene ends were 3 bases for V and 0 bases for J; bases not matched to a gene: 7. The CDR3 reads CAWSRGQAATNEKLFF. The CDR3 region has the DNA TGTGCCTGGAGCCGAGGACAGGCCGCAACTAATGAAAAACTGTTTTTT.

This clone was counted only a few times. The J gene is TRBJ2-2, the V gene TRBV30, with 7 bases that match TRBD2. J was trimmed by 4 bases and V by 4 bases; bases with no gene match: 9. The germline V gene encodes CDR1 GTSNPN and CDR2 SVGIG (reference sequence). This CDR3 region has 15 residues. Here the CDR3 reads CAWKGSAGRTGELFF. In DNA form, the CDR3 reads TGTGCCTGGAAGGGCTCAGCGGGGCGCACCGGGGAGCTGTTTTTT.

This chain uses TRBV7-2 with TRBJ2-6; D not certain. Trimming removed 5 bases from V and 0 bases from J, with 14 bases in between. This CDR3 has 17 amino acids. The germline V gene has CDR1 SGHTA and CDR2 FQGNSA. This CDR3 reads CASSPKGPFSGANVLTF. Written as DNA, the CDR3 is TGTGCCAGCAGCCCGAAAGGGCCCTTCTCTGGGGCCAACGTCCTGACTTTC.

The CDR3 sequence is CASSEYGQGTGEKLFF. In DNA, the CDR3 is TGTGCCAGCAGCGAGTACGGACAGGGCACGGGTGAAAAACTGTTTTTT. V gene TRBV2 combines with J gene TRBJ1-4, with 8 bases that match TRBD1. V lost 6 bases, J lost 7 bases, and 13 bases stayed unmatched. The germline CDR1 and CDR2 sequences are SNHLY and FYNNEI. The CDR3 totals 16 residues.

A few counts support this clone. The V gene is TRBV29-1, the J gene TRBJ2-5, with 10 positions matching TRBD2. The CDR3 contains 15 residues. In germline, CDR1 is SQVTM, CDR2 ANQGSEA. The V gene end was trimmed by 7 bases and the J gene end by 5 bases; junction bases not matched to a gene: 13. The CDR3 DNA reads as TGCAGCGCTAGCCCTCTAGCGGGGGTGGGGGAGACCCAGTACTTC. Its protein product is CSASPLAGVGETQYF.

This clone came up a few times. The chain uses TRBV7-9 and TRBJ1-4, with D unclear. The CDR3 has 16 amino acids. Germline V CDR1 and CDR2: SEHNR, FQNEAQ (reference sequence). V lost 2 bases to trimming and J lost 0 bases, with 10 bases between them. The CDR3 coding sequence is TGTGCCAGCAGCTTAATCGTAACAGCAACTAATGAAAAACTGTTTTTT. Translation gives CASSLIVTATNEKLFF.

In its sample, this clone was seen a few times. CDR3 amino acids: CASSSRTGTYEQYF. CDR3 DNA: TGTGCCAGTAGTTCCCGGACAGGTACCTACGAGCAGTACTTC. The chain uses TRBV19 and TRBJ2-7; the match to TRBD1 covers 7 bases. After removal of 5 bases from V and 2 bases from J, the junction contained 6 bases not matched to a gene. CDR1 and CDR2 from the germline V gene are LNHDA and SQIVND (reference sequence). The CDR3 has 14 residues.

This clone was observed a handful of times. The chain is built from TRBV18 and TRBJ1-6, with D possibly matching TRBD1 (5 bases). CDR3 size: 15 residues. Germline loops: CDR1 KGHSH, CDR2 LQKENI. Trimming removed 3 bases from V and 7 bases from J, with 13 bases in between. CDR3 DNA: TGTGCCAGCTCACCCGCAGGACACCTAAATTCACCCCTCCACTTT. Encoded protein: CASSPAGHLNSPLHF. Full variable domain (rest looked up from reference TRBV18 and TRBJ1-6): NAGVMQNPRHLVRRRGQEARLRCSPMKGHSHVYWYRQLPEEGLKFMVYLQKENIIDESGMPKERFSAEFPKEGPSILRIQQVVRGDSAAYFCASSPAGHLNSPLHFGNGTRLTVT.

This clone was seen a few times. The chain is built from TRBV27 and TRBJ1-4; the D gene is possibly TRBD1 (6 bases). CDR1 is MNHEY, CDR2 SMNVEV, per germline (reference sequence). V lost 4 bases and J lost 3, with 15 bases in between. This CDR3 spans 16 amino acids. The CDR3 is CASSSFRQASNEKLFF. CDR3 nucleotides: TGTGCCAGCAGTTCCTTCCGACAGGCCTCTAATGAAAAACTGTTTTTT. The full variable domain, in which reference TRBV27 and TRBJ1-4 provide the parts outside the CDR3, is EAQVTQNPRYLITVTGKKLTVTCSQNMNHEYMSWYRQDPGLGLRQIYYSMNVEVTDKGDVPEGYKVSRKEKRNFPLILESPSPNQTSLYFCASSSFRQASNEKLFFGSGTQLSVL.

In its sample, this clone was seen a few times. The chain carries TRBV6-1 and TRBJ1-5; 9 bases map to TRBD1. Germline V CDR1 and CDR2: MNHNS, SASEGT. The CDR3 runs 13 residues. Losses at the gene ends were 5 bases for V and 6 bases for J; bases not matched to a gene: 2. In DNA form, the CDR3 reads TGTGCCAGCAGTACAGGGGGCACTCAGCCCCAGCATTTT. Translating gives CASSTGGTQPQHF.

The V call is TRBV7-9, the J call TRBJ2-7, with a possible D match to TRBD1 (7 bases). The CDR3 extends over 14 amino acids. V was clipped by 4 bases and J by 2 bases, with 12 bases between them. Germline V lookup: CDR1 SEHNR, CDR2 FQNEAQ (reference sequence). For the CDR3, the DNA is TGTGCCAGCAGCTCACAGGGGACTCCCTACGAGCAGTACTTC. Amino acids: CASSSQGTPYEQYF.

This clone was seen more than once but under ten times. The CDR3 bases are TGCGCCAGCAGCCTCGCCCCGGGACTGGAAACAGATACGCAGTATTTT. Translated: CASSLAPGLETDTQYF. J is TRBJ2-3 and V is TRBV5-1, with D possibly being TRBD2 (6 bases). The germline CDR1 and CDR2 sequences are SGHRS and YFSETQ. Trimming removed 4 bases from V and 3 bases from J, with 18 bases in between. The CDR3 runs to 16 residues.

V gene TRBV19 combines with J gene TRBJ1-6, with D perhaps TRBD1 (5 bases). Trimming took off 8 bases at V and 0 bases at J, with 11 bases between the two ends. From germline, CDR1 is LNHDA and CDR2 SQIVND (reference sequence). CDR3 length equals 15 residues. The CDR3 DNA sequence: TGTGCCAGTGCCCCGGGGGGCTCCTATAATTCACCCCTCCACTTT. It encodes CASAPGGSYNSPLHF.

J is TRBJ2-5 and V is TRBV10-3; D might be TRBD1 (6 bases). The germline V gene has CDR1 ENHRY and CDR2 SYGVKD. The ends were cut back, 10 bases at V and 0 bases at J, with 12 bases in the middle. This CDR3 is 13 amino acids long. CDR3 sequence (DNA): TGTGCCACCCAGGGGACGGACCAAGAGACCCAGTACTTC. This sequence encodes CATQGTDQETQYF.

This chain links TRBV25-1 with TRBJ2-7; D ambiguous. The CDR3 covers 15 residues. V dropped 2 bases and J dropped 2 bases, with 13 bases sitting between them. CDR1 and CDR2 from the germline V gene are MGHDK and SYGVNS. CDR3 sequence reads: CASSENLVATYEQYF. The CDR3 region has the DNA TGTGCCAGCAGTGAAAACCTCGTCGCAACCTACGAGCAGTACTTC.

This clone has just a few counts. V and J are TRBV11-2 and TRBJ2-2; 9 positions match TRBD1. The junction had 6 bases not matched to a gene; V was cut back by 6 bases and J by 4 bases. CDR1 and CDR2 (germline): SGHAT, FQNNGV. CDR3 size: 15 residues. The CDR3 DNA is TGTGCCAGCAGGCGGACAGGGGAAGTCACCGGGGAGCTGTTTTTT. This translates into CASRRTGEVTGELFF.

The chain joins TRBV6-5 to TRBJ1-2; 9 positions agree with TRBD1. The CDR3 length is 15 residues. Germline CDR1 MNHEY, CDR2 SVGAGI. Trimming cost V 5 bases and J 2 bases; bases outside gene matches: 6. CDR3 amino acids: CASSPTGQGNYGYTF. The CDR3 bases are TGTGCCAGCAGTCCGACGGGACAGGGAAACTATGGCTACACCTTC.

J is TRBJ2-3 and V is TRBV9; TRBD2 matches 11 bases. The CDR3 has 15 amino acids. Germline CDR1 SGDLS, CDR2 YYNGEE. With 1 base clipped from V and 7 bases from J, the junction kept 5 bases outside the gene matches. The CDR3 sequence is CASSVSSGGINTQYF. Here the CDR3 DNA reads TGTGCCAGCAGCGTATCTAGCGGGGGGATAAATACGCAGTATTTT.